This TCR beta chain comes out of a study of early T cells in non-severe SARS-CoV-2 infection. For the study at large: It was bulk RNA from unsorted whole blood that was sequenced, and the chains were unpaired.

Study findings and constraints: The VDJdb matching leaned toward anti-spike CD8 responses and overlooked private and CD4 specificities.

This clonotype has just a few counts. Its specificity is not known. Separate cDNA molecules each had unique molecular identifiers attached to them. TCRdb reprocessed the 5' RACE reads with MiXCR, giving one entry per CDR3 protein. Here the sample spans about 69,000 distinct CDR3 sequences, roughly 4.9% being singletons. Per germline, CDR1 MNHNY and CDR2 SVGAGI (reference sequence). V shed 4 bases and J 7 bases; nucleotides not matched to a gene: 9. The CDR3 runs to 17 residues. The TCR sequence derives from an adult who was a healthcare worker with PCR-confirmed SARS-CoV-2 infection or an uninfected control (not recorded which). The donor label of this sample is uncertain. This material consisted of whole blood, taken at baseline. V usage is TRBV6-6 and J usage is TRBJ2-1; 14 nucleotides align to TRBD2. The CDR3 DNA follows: TGTGCCAGCAGTTTTCGACTAGCGGGGGGGCCGCGGAATGAGCAGTTCTTC. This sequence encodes CASSFRLAGGPRNEQFF.